A single sample gave rise to the 20 T cell receptor beta chains below, sequenced in a study of T cells after posttransplantation cyclophosphamide. Cyclophosphamide on days +3 and +4 followed busulfan-fludarabine conditioning and a marrow graft. Sequencing was performed with immunoSEQ multiplex PCR; in TCRdb, only in-frame clones are kept and a portion is missing. This repertoire holds approximately 8,400 clones, and none appear only once. Sequenced here: PBMCs, sampled 90 to 100 days after allogeneic stem cell transplant with posttransplant cyclophosphamide. These receptors were obtained from a female patient aged 55-70 years who received an allogeneic stem cell transplant from an unrelated donor, was CMV-positive, and had acute GVHD only. A subset of T cells may come from the graft donor.

This clone was found many times. This chain joins TRBV6-5 and TRBJ2-4, with D tentatively TRBD1 (6 bases). The CDR3 has 13 amino acids. Germline CDR1 MNHEY, CDR2 SVGAGI. With 7 bases removed from V and 4 bases from J, the gap between germline ends came to 11 bases. Here the CDR3 reads CASKIRGKNIQYF. For the CDR3, the DNA is TGTGCCAGCAAGATCAGGGGTAAAAACATTCAGTACTTC.

The sample holds many counts of this clone. The genes are TRBV7-9 and TRBJ2-3; 8 nucleotides line up with TRBD2. With 4 bases clipped from V and 0 bases from J, the junction kept 6 bases outside the gene matches. The CDR3 is made up of 16 amino acids. Germline loops: CDR1 SEHNR, CDR2 FQNEAQ (reference sequence). The CDR3 loop is CASSYGASGSTDTQYF. The CDR3 nucleotides read TGTGCCAGCAGCTATGGGGCTAGCGGGAGCACAGATACGCAGTATTTT. The variable domain in full, with the rest retrieved from reference TRBV7-9 and TRBJ2-3, is DTGVSQNPRHKITKRGQNVTFRCDPISEHNRLYWYRQTLGQGPEFLTYFQNEAQLEKSRLLSDRFSAERPKGSFSTLEIQRTEQGDSAMYLCASSYGASGSTDTQYFGPGTRLTVL.

V is TRBV6-5 and J is TRBJ2-5; possibly TRBD1 for D (6 bases). The end of the DNA aligns better with TRBJ2-7, so the J call may be wrong. This CDR3 spans 14 amino acids. CDR1 MNHEY and CDR2 SVGAGI come from the germline V gene. As DNA, the CDR3 is TGTGCCAGCAGCCGGGACATTACCCCGTACGAGCAGTACTTC. This gives the protein CASSRDITPYEQYF.

This clone was recorded at least ten times. The rearrangement joins TRBV6-5 to TRBJ1-1; the D is unclear. V shed 2 bases and J shed 13 bases, with 17 bases lying between them. Germline lookup yields CDR1 MNHEY and CDR2 SVGAGI. The CDR3 sequence is 13 residues long. In DNA, the CDR3 is TGTGCCAGCAGTTACGGTATGGCGGGAGAGGGTTTCTTT. Translated, it gives CASSYGMAGEGFF.

In its sample, this clone was seen many times. J is TRBJ2-1 and V is TRBV10-3; 7 positions agree with TRBD1. This CDR3 contains 13 residues. The germline CDR1 and CDR2 sequences are ENHRY and SYGVKD. Trimming took 9 bases from V and 5 from J; bases not matched to a gene: 7. CDR3 DNA sequence: TGTGCCATTCGGGACAGTCGAAACAATGAGCAGTTCTTC. This sequence encodes CAIRDSRNNEQFF.

Within the sample, this clone is medium-sized. The DNA for the CDR3 is TGTGCCAGCAGTTTTGAAGGTGTCTCCTACAATGAGCAGTTCTTC. Translating it yields CASSFEGVSYNEQFF. V and J are TRBV12-3 or TRBV12-4 and TRBJ2-1; D is unresolved. Between the trimmed V and J ends, which lost 3 bases and 0 bases, there was a span of 9 bases. There are 15 residues in the CDR3.

This clone appeared many times. Written as DNA, the CDR3 is TGTGCCAGCCACCCAGGGACTAGCGTAGCAGAGACCCAGTACTTC. Encoded protein: CASHPGTSVAETQYF. This chain links TRBV11-3 with TRBJ2-5; 10 nucleotides agree with TRBD2. Germline-derived CDR1 and CDR2 are SGHNT and YENEEA. The ends lost 8 bases at V and 4 bases at J; junction bases unmatched: 10. The CDR3 runs to 15 residues.

This clone turned up a few times. As DNA, the CDR3 is TGCAGCGTTGAGGACACCAGGGGGGGGGAGCTGTTTTTT. Residues: CSVEDTRGGELFF. The rearrangement uses TRBV29-1 and TRBJ2-2, with 7 bases aligning to TRBD1. With 3 bases clipped from V and 8 bases from J, the junction kept 6 bases outside the gene matches. This CDR3 has 13 residues. Per germline, CDR1 SQVTM and CDR2 ANQGSEA.

This clone was seen repeatedly, ten times or more. CDR3 sequence (DNA): TGTGCCACCGAGAGGGGGACTAGCGGGAGGGCCTACGAGCAGTACTTC. It specifies CATERGTSGRAYEQYF. V gene TRBV2 combines with J gene TRBJ2-7, with 16 bases identical to TRBD2. Trimming removed 10 bases from V and 2 bases from J; junction bases left unmatched: 8. The CDR3 is 16 amino acids. CDR1 is SNHLY and CDR2 is FYNNEI in the germline V gene. The entire variable domain, with the rest obtained from reference TRBV2 and TRBJ2-7, is as follows: EPEVTQTPSHQVTQMGQEVILRCVPISNHLYFYWYRQILGQKVEFLVSFYNNEISEKSEIFDDQFSVERPDGSNFTLKIRSTKLEDSAMYFCATERGTSGRAYEQYFGPGTRLTVT.

This clone was counted at least ten times. The rearrangement links TRBV13 to TRBJ2-1; 16 bases fit TRBD2. This CDR3 spans 17 amino acids. V dropped 3 bases and J dropped 8; count of bases not matched to a gene: 7. Germline V gene data show CDR1 as PRHDT and CDR2 as FYEKMQ (reference sequence). The CDR3 coding sequence is TGTGCCAGCAGCTTCGGGACTAGCGGGGGGGCCGGGGATGAGCAGTTCTTC. This codes for CASSFGTSGGAGDEQFF.

This clone came up many times. V is TRBV7-2 and J is TRBJ1-4, with TRBD1 matching over 8 bases. This CDR3 is 15 amino acids long. Germline V gene sequence: CDR1 SGHTA, CDR2 FQGNSA. V was clipped by 2 bases and J by 7 bases; unmatched bases: 6. CDR3 loop: CASSLITGGGEKLFF. DNA for the CDR3: TGTGCCAGCAGCTTAATAACAGGGGGTGGTGAAAAACTGTTTTTT.

This clone has at least ten counts. This chain links TRBV6-5 with TRBJ2-7, with 7 nucleotides matching TRBD1. The CDR3 sequence is 15 residues long. In germline, CDR1 is MNHEY, CDR2 SVGAGI. The ends lost 2 bases at V and 6 bases at J; junction bases unmatched: 10. CDR3: CASSYLGGAGSEQYF. CDR3 in DNA: TGTGCCAGCAGTTACCTAGGGGGCGCAGGAAGCGAGCAGTACTTC.

As regards this clone: The junction departs from the called germline gene at one end, perhaps through a read error. The CDR3, as DNA: TGTGCCAGCAGTGAAGAGGCGGGGCCCCTGGATTTT. Translating it yields CASSEEAGPLDF. V and J are TRBV6-1 and TRBJ2-3; D is possibly TRBD2 (6 bases). This CDR3 region has 12 residues. The germline V gene has CDR1 MNHNS and CDR2 SASEGT.

This clone has ten or more counts. The genes are TRBV28 and TRBJ1-6; D gene unclear. The germline CDR1 and CDR2 sequences are MDHEN and SYDVKM. The CDR3 consists of 14 residues. V lost 5 bases to trimming and J lost 6 bases, with 11 bases between them. CDR3 nucleotides: TGTGCCAGCAGTCGCCTGGACTCTAATTCACCCCTCCACTTT. Amino acid sequence: CASSRLDSNSPLHF.

This clone was seen ten or more times. This chain connects TRBV6-5 to TRBJ1-2; D ambiguous. The V end was cut by 5 bases, the J end by 6 bases, with 16 bases between. The CDR3 consists of 14 residues. The V gene's germline CDR1 is MNHEY and CDR2 SVGAGI. The CDR3: CASSGLRVGNGYTF. CDR3 DNA sequence: TGTGCCAGCAGTGGACTAAGGGTGGGGAATGGCTACACCTTC.

This clone appeared many times. The rearrangement joins TRBV6-2 or TRBV6-3 to TRBJ2-1, with D tentatively TRBD1 (6 bases). CDR1 and CDR2 (germline): MNHEY, SVGEGT. Trimming stripped 8 bases from V and 6 bases from J, with 20 bases between. The CDR3 is made up of 15 amino acids. The DNA for the CDR3 is TGTGCCAGCCGCCCTCTTCAGGGGAAACTCAATGAGCAGTTCTTC. Its translation: CASRPLQGKLNEQFF.

This clone came up a few times. The chain combines TRBV9 with TRBJ2-3, with 12 bases identical to TRBD2. The germline V gene has CDR1 SGDLS and CDR2 YYNGEE. The CDR3 sequence is 17 residues long. Germline trimming cut 0 bases from V and 6 bases from J; bases unmatched to any gene: 8. The CDR3 sequence: CASSVVGLAGGRDTQYF. The CDR3 region has the DNA TGTGCCAGCAGCGTAGTCGGGCTAGCGGGGGGGCGGGATACGCAGTATTTT. The full variable domain, completed using reference TRBV9 and TRBJ2-3, is DSGVTQTPKHLITATGQRVTLRCSPRSGDLSVYWYQQSLDQGLQFLIQYYNGEERAKGNILERFSAQQFPDLHSELNLSSLELGDSALYFCASSVVGLAGGRDTQYFGPGTRLTVL.

V gene TRBV12-3 or TRBV12-4 combines with J gene TRBJ1-5, with 7 bases lining up with TRBD1. There are 15 residues in the CDR3. V lost 5 bases and J lost 9; bases outside the gene matches: 13. The CDR3 sequence is CASSRTGARASPQHF. CDR3 DNA: TGTGCCAGCAGTCGCACAGGGGCCCGCGCCTCGCCCCAGCATTTT.

This clone was counted many times. The genes are TRBV7-9 and TRBJ1-2; unclear D gene. Deletions cut 0 bases from V and 2 bases from J, with 4 bases between. The CDR3 has 13 amino acids. From germline, CDR1 is SEHNR and CDR2 FQNEAQ (reference sequence). As DNA, the CDR3 is TGTGCCAGCAGCTTAGCCGGGAACTATGGCTACACCTTC. Residues: CASSLAGNYGYTF.

This clone was counted ten times or more. This chain links TRBV2 with TRBJ2-5; 10 bases fit TRBD2. Trimming cost V 3 bases and J 4 bases; bases outside gene matches: 2. CDR1 SNHLY and CDR2 FYNNEI come from the germline V gene. The CDR3 is 14 residues long. Here the CDR3 DNA reads TGTGCCAGCAGTGAGGGACTAGCGATAGAGACCCAGTACTTC. It translates to CASSEGLAIETQYF.